The clone carrying this T cell receptor (beta chain) has just a few counts. V was trimmed by 6 bases and J by 2 bases, leaving 6 bases between them. The germline V gene has CDR1 SGHTA and CDR2 FQGNSA. The CDR3 contains 12 residues. This sample was included in a study of cytomegalovirus exposure and HLA in healthy donors. With 60 Vbeta and 13 Jbeta primers, the PCR was carried out. Libraries were prepared by immunoSEQ multiplex PCR; TCRdb keeps only in-frame clonotypes and omits some of them. The sample includes 110,000 to 150,000 clones, around 80% seen only once; the top ten take roughly 4.7%. The rearrangement links TRBV7-2 to TRBJ2-3; no clear D gene. Sequencing was done on a sample of PBMCs. The source is a man aged 40-55 years in good health and CMV-seronegative. CDR3 DNA sequence: TGTGCCAGCAGTATAGCCACAGATACGCAGTATTTT. Translated: CASSIATDTQYF.